The clone carrying this T cell receptor beta chain was seen only once. The data belong to a study of blood T cell repertoires in COVID-19. The wider study: Material from acute and convalescent COVID-19 was sourced from the United States, Italy and Spain.

Clones were sequenced by immunoSEQ multiplex PCR, and TCRdb holds only the in-frame ones, with some missing. The sample comprises roughly 92,000 clones, 75% to 95% of which are singletons, and 5% to 6% rests with the top ten. Germline loops: CDR1 SGDLS, CDR2 YYNGEE. Trimming took off 3 bases at V and 0 bases at J, with 13 bases between the two ends. The CDR3 loop spans 15 amino acids. The J gene is TRBJ2-7, the V gene TRBV9; TRBD2 is a possible D gene (5 bases). The origin of this receptor is a man aged 45 to 65 with acute or convalescent COVID-19. Sequences were obtained from peripheral blood. Here the CDR3 reads CASSAHEGFSYEQYF. The CDR3 region has the DNA TGTGCCAGCAGCGCCCATGAGGGCTTCTCCTACGAGCAGTACTTC. Using reference TRBV9 and TRBJ2-7 for the parts outside the CDR3, the full variable domain is DSGVTQTPKHLITATGQRVTLRCSPRSGDLSVYWYQQSLDQGLQFLIQYYNGEERAKGNILERFSAQQFPDLHSELNLSSLELGDSALYFCASSAHEGFSYEQYFGPGTRLTVT.